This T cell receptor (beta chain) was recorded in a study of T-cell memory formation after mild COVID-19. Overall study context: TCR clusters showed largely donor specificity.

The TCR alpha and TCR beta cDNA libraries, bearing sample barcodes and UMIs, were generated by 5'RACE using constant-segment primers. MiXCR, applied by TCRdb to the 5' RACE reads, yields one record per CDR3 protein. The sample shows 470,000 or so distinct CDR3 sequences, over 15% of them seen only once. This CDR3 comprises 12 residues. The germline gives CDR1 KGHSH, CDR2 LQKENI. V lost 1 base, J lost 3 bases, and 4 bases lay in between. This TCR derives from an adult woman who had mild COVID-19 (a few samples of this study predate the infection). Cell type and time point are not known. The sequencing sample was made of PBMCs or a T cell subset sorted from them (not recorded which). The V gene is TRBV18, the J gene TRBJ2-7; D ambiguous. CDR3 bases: TGTGCCAGCTCACCACATGACTACGAGCAGTACTTC. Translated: CASSPHDYEQYF.